Listed below are T cell receptor beta chains from one sample, sequenced in a study of cytomegalovirus exposure and HLA in healthy donors. Generated by immunoSEQ multiplex PCR, the TCRdb table keeps only in-frame clones and is missing some. The sample shows about 84,000 clones, about nine tenths of them seen only once. The sequenced sample consisted of PBMCs. The receptors stem from a man between 25 and 39 years old in good health and CMV-seronegative. Both conserved end residues are part of each CDR3. The D gene is left open where the match is weak. Rows give clone size only sometimes, using once, few, many, or a class for an expanded clone.

D: -
J: TRBJ2-2
size: -
length: 16
V: TRBV19
CDR3: CASSAPGLPKTGELFF
DNA: TGTGCCAGTAGTGCCCCGGGACTCCCCAAAACCGGGGAGCTGTTTTTT

D: TRBD2
J: TRBJ2-5
size: -
length: 16
V: TRBV4-2
CDR3: CASSPHSGGKEETQYF
DNA: TGTGCCAGCAGCCCCCATAGCGGGGGGAAAGAAGAGACCCAGTACTTC

D: TRBD1
J: TRBJ2-6
size: once
length: 17
V: TRBV13
CDR3: CASSETGALSGANVLTF
DNA: TGTGCCAGCAGCGAGACAGGGGCCCTCTCTGGGGCCAACGTCCTGACTTTC

D: -
J: TRBJ1-5
size: -
length: 14
V: TRBV4-1
CDR3: CASSQGRGNQPQHF
DNA: TGCGCCAGCAGCCAAGGGAGGGGCAATCAGCCCCAGCATTTT

D: -
J: TRBJ1-2
size: -
length: 14
V: TRBV27
CDR3: CASSQTGRGYGYTF
DNA: TGTGCCAGCAGTCAAACAGGGCGAGGTTATGGCTACACCTTC

D: -
J: TRBJ2-7
size: -
length: 18
V: TRBV11-2
CDR3: CASSLDSSLGAITYEQYF
DNA: TGTGCCAGCAGCTTAGACTCCAGTTTGGGGGCAATCACCTACGAGCAGTACTTC

D: -
J: TRBJ1-6
size: -
length: 17
V: TRBV6-4
CDR3: CATLFLGLFELNSPLHF
DNA: TGTGCCACCCTATTTTTGGGACTCTTCGAACTTAATTCACCCCTCCACTTT

D: TRBD1
J: TRBJ1-1
size: -
length: 16
V: TRBV27
CDR3: CASSPRTTGGTLRAFF
DNA: TGTGCCAGCAGTCCCCGAACTACAGGGGGCACCCTCCGGGCTTTCTTT

D: -
J: TRBJ2-7
size: -
length: 12
V: TRBV28
CDR3: CASSYQTGEQYF
DNA: TGTGCCAGCAGTTATCAGACGGGGGAGCAGTACTTC

D: -
J: TRBJ2-7
size: -
length: 16
V: TRBV7-2
CDR3: CASSLAGGVNSYEQYF
DNA: TGTGCCAGCAGCTTAGCGGGCGGGGTGAATTCCTACGAGCAGTACTTC

D: -
J: TRBJ1-2
size: -
length: 13
V: TRBV4-1
CDR3: CASSQESNYGYTF
DNA: TGCGCCAGCAGCCAAGAGTCCAATTATGGCTACACCTTC

D: -
J: TRBJ2-5
size: -
length: 13
V: TRBV10-1
CDR3: CASSDPLVETQYF
DNA: TGCGCCAGCAGTGACCCTCTAGTGGAGACCCAGTACTTC

D: TRBD2
J: TRBJ2-1
size: -
length: 15
V: TRBV19
CDR3: CASYGTSGRANEQFF
DNA: TGTGCCAGTTACGGGACTAGCGGGAGGGCAAATGAGCAGTTCTTC

D: TRBD2
J: TRBJ2-7
size: -
length: 16
V: TRBV4-2
CDR3: CASSQVASGGTYEQYF
DNA: TGTGCCAGCAGCCAAGTCGCTAGCGGGGGCACTTACGAGCAGTACTTC

D: -
J: TRBJ1-1
size: -
length: 14
V: TRBV6-5
CDR3: CASSRQLMNTEAFF
DNA: TGTGCCAGCAGTAGACAGTTAATGAACACTGAAGCTTTCTTT

D: TRBD1
J: TRBJ2-7
size: -
length: 14
V: TRBV27
CDR3: CASRTGFSSYEQYF
DNA: TGTGCCAGCCGGACAGGCTTCAGCTCCTACGAGCAGTACTTC

D: -
J: TRBJ1-1
size: once
length: 19
V: TRBV9
CDR3: CASSVGSLSAFHYNTEAFF
DNA: TGTGCCAGCAGCGTAGGTAGCCTGTCAGCTTTTCATTATAACACTGAAGCTTTCTTT

D: TRBD1
J: TRBJ2-7
size: -
length: 16
V: TRBV28
CDR3: CASSFHLTGTAYEQYF
DNA: TGTGCCAGCAGTTTCCACCTTACCGGGACAGCCTACGAGCAGTACTTC

D: -
J: TRBJ2-4
size: -
length: 13
V: TRBV7-3
CDR3: CASSLTFSDIQYF
DNA: TGTGCCAGCAGCTTAACCTTCAGCGACATTCAGTACTTC

D: TRBD2
J: TRBJ2-3
size: -
length: 15
V: TRBV7-9
CDR3: CASSPNWGGADTQYF
DNA: TGTGCCAGCAGCCCGAATTGGGGGGGGGCAGATACGCAGTATTTT

D: -
J: TRBJ1-3
size: -
length: 15
V: TRBV2
CDR3: CASSADGLVGNTIYF
DNA: TGTGCCAGCAGTGCCGATGGCTTGGTTGGAAACACCATATATTTT

D: TRBD2
J: TRBJ2-7
size: -
length: 15
V: TRBV6-1
CDR3: CASSPLAGGIYEQYF
DNA: TGTGCCAGCAGTCCTCTAGCGGGAGGGATCTACGAGCAGTACTTC

D: -
J: TRBJ1-3
size: -
length: 14
V: TRBV5-1
CDR3: CASSLQVGGNTIYF
DNA: TGCGCCAGCAGCCTGCAGGTTGGTGGAAACACCATATATTTT

D: TRBD2
J: TRBJ2-3
size: -
length: 15
V: TRBV28
CDR3: CASSERGGFTDTQYF
DNA: TGTGCCAGCAGCGAGCGGGGCGGATTCACAGATACGCAGTATTTT

D: TRBD1
J: TRBJ1-2
size: -
length: 18
V: TRBV28
CDR3: CASSSPGGDRGRWWYYTF
DNA: TGTGCCAGCAGTTCACCCGGGGGGGACAGGGGGCGCTGGTGGTACTACACCTTC

D: -
J: TRBJ2-6
size: -
length: 16
V: TRBV6-5
CDR3: CASSLGQISGANVLTF
DNA: TGTGCCAGCAGTTTAGGACAGATCTCTGGGGCCAACGTCCTGACTTTC